This T cell receptor (beta chain) emerged from a study of blood T cell repertoires in COVID-19. Study information: T cells, B-cell-depleted T cells, or PBMCs supplied cDNA or gDNA.

Germline V gene sequence: CDR1 LGHNA, CDR2 YSLEER. The CDR3 loop spans 13 amino acids. V was cut by 0 bases and J by 13 bases, with 10 bases left in between. About this clone: The same CDR3 is also encoded by other DNA sequences in this sample.

Repertoires were generated with immunoSEQ multiplex PCR, while TCRdb's copy carries only in-frame clones and drops some. The sample has a few hundred thousand clones; roughly 90% are singletons. V and J are TRBV4-3 and TRBJ1-6; TRBD1 is a possible D gene (6 bases). Sequenced: peripheral blood. The TCR was taken from a woman aged 45-65 years with active or convalescent COVID-19. CDR3 DNA: TGCGCCAGCAGCCAAGACAGGGGTTCTCCCCTCCACTTT. This encodes CASSQDRGSPLHF.